The 32 T cell receptor beta chains in this list originate from one sample, sequenced in a study of human T cells and chemical hapten exposure. Time point given: patch test 3, about 24 weeks after DPC sensitization. The treatment here: therapeutic diphenylcyclopropenone sensitization with weekly scalp DPC. TCRdb called the RACE reads again in MiXCR, with one record for every CDR3 protein. Of about 190,000 distinct CDR3 sequences in the sample, roughly a quarter are singletons; the top ten hold 2% to 2.5%. Sequenced here: whole blood, sampled in connection with sensitization to the hapten diphenylcyclopropenone (DPC). These receptors all stem from a woman aged 40 to 50 with alopecia areata. Some clones in this sample may be carry-over from other donors' samples.

This chain connects TRBV15 to TRBJ2-7; 11 nucleotides agree with TRBD2. V was pared by 1 base and J by 2 bases, with 1 base of the junction left unmatched. Germline V gives CDR1 LNHNV, CDR2 YYDKDF (reference sequence). The CDR3 is made up of 15 amino acids. DNA of the CDR3: TGTGCCACCAGCAGAGGACTAGCGGGGACCTACGAGCAGTACTTC. This sequence encodes CATSRGLAGTYEQYF. The full variable domain, completed using reference TRBV15 and TRBJ2-7, is DAMVIQNPRYQVTQFGKPVTLSCSQTLNHNVMYWYQQKSSQAPKLLFHYYDKDFNNEADTPDNFQSRRPNTSFCFLDIRSPGLGDTAMYLCATSRGLAGTYEQYFGPGTRLTVT.

V and J are TRBV7-2 and TRBJ2-1, with 9 bases matching TRBD2. J gave up 8 bases and V 3 bases, and 5 bases lay outside the gene matches. CDR1 SGHTA and CDR2 FQGNSA come from the germline V gene. The CDR3 runs 14 residues. This chain's CDR3 is CASSFAGGPDEQFF. In DNA, the CDR3 is TGTGCCAGCAGCTTCGCGGGAGGGCCCGATGAGCAGTTCTTC.

This clonotype was detected only a few times. The chain couples TRBV29-1 to TRBJ2-5, with D perhaps TRBD1 (5 bases). This CDR3 is built from 11 residues. Germline V lookup: CDR1 SQVTM, CDR2 ANQGSEA. V lost 3 bases to trimming and J lost 5 bases, with 7 bases between them. DNA for the CDR3: TGCAGCGTTGAGGGGCATGAGACCCAGTACTTC. This codes for CSVEGHETQYF.

In its sample, this clonotype was seen a few times. The gene calls are TRBV27 and TRBJ2-5, with D possibly being TRBD2 (5 bases). The V gene's germline CDR1 is MNHEY and CDR2 SMNVEV (reference sequence). V was trimmed by 3 bases and J by 7 bases, leaving 6 bases between them. The CDR3 has 11 residues. The CDR3 DNA is TGTGCCAGCAGTTTCGGGGTGACCCAGTACTTC. This encodes CASSFGVTQYF.

The chain combines TRBV7-9 with TRBJ2-5; 9 nucleotides agree with TRBD1. CDR3 size: 14 residues. V dropped 6 bases and J dropped 4; count of bases not matched to a gene: 6. The germline gives CDR1 SEHNR, CDR2 FQNEAQ (reference sequence). The CDR3 DNA reads as TGTGCCAGCAGTTCTCAGGACAGGGGAGAGACCCAGTACTTC. Its protein is CASSSQDRGETQYF.

This clonotype appeared a few times. The chain recombines TRBV7-2 with TRBJ1-4; TRBD1 is a possible D gene (5 bases). V lost 1 base, J lost 5 bases, and 14 bases lay in between. This CDR3 region has 16 residues. Germline loops: CDR1 SGHTA, CDR2 FQGNSA. The CDR3 DNA follows: TGTGCCAGCAGCTTAGGGGGGGGGACGGCGAATGAAAAACTGTTTTTT. Encoded protein: CASSLGGGTANEKLFF.

This clonotype has ten or more counts. The chain links TRBV5-6 to TRBJ2-4; D is possibly TRBD2 (7 bases). V dropped 0 bases and J dropped 3 bases, with 13 bases sitting between them. This CDR3 is 16 amino acids long. CDR1 and CDR2 (germline): SGHDT, YYEEEE. The CDR3 sequence: CASSLEPGGIKNIQYF. The DNA for the CDR3 is TGTGCCAGCAGCTTGGAACCGGGGGGCATCAAAAACATTCAGTACTTC.

The J gene is TRBJ2-5, the V gene TRBV27, with 8 bases that match TRBD2. This CDR3 is built from 17 residues. In germline, CDR1 is MNHEY, CDR2 SMNVEV (reference sequence). V gave up 4 bases and J gave up 3 bases; unmatched junction bases: 13. The CDR3 region has the DNA TGTGCCAGCAGTTCGAAAGGTAGTAGCGGGGATAAAGAGACCCAGTACTTC. This codes for CASSSKGSSGDKETQYF.

This clonotype was picked up a small number of times. The V gene is TRBV20-1, the J gene TRBJ2-5; 7 nucleotides match TRBD2. The CDR3 has 11 amino acids. CDR1 is DFQATT and CDR2 is SNEGSKA in the germline V gene (reference sequence). V lost 5 bases to trimming and J lost 7 bases; unmatched junction nucleotides: 4. CDR3 in DNA: TGCAGTGCTTGGGGGGGGGGGACCCAGTACTTC. Translated, it gives CSAWGGGTQYF.

The J gene is TRBJ1-4, the V gene TRBV4-1; a possible D gene is TRBD1 (6 bases). The CDR3 loop spans 16 amino acids. The germline V gene encodes CDR1 MGHRA and CDR2 YSYEKL. The germline V and J ends were trimmed by 3 bases and 5 bases, with 16 bases remaining between them. DNA for the CDR3: TGCGCCAGCAGCCAGGGTCGGACAGAGTCGAATGAAAAACTGTTTTTT. Its protein product is CASSQGRTESNEKLFF.

This clonotype was detected only a few times. The genes are TRBV18 and TRBJ2-7, with D possibly being TRBD1 or TRBD2 (5 bases each). Trimming cost V 3 bases and J 3 bases, with 9 bases left between them. Germline CDR1 is KGHSH and CDR2 is LQKENI. The CDR3 runs to 13 residues. As DNA, the CDR3 is TGTGCCAGCTCACCGGGACGGTTCTACGAGCAGTACTTC. Its protein is CASSPGRFYEQYF. Supplemented by reference TRBV18 and TRBJ2-7, the full variable domain reads NAGVMQNPRHLVRRRGQEARLRCSPMKGHSHVYWYRQLPEEGLKFMVYLQKENIIDESGMPKERFSAEFPKEGPSILRIQQVVRGDSAAYFCASSPGRFYEQYFGPGTRLTVT.

The chain carries TRBV5-6 and TRBJ2-7; D is perhaps TRBD2 (6 bases). Germline V gene lookup returns CDR1 SGHDT and CDR2 YYEEEE. V lost 1 base, J lost 2 bases, and 16 bases lay in between. CDR3 length: 16 residues. CDR3 in amino acids: CASSLSGSGDPYEQYF. CDR3 bases: TGTGCCAGCAGCTTGTCGGGTAGCGGAGACCCCTACGAGCAGTACTTC.

The rearrangement joins TRBV6-2 or TRBV6-3 to TRBJ2-1; 7 nucleotides align to TRBD2. The junction had 15 bases not matched to a gene; V was cut back by 0 bases and J by 4 bases. The germline V gene encodes CDR1 MNHEY and CDR2 SVGEGT. The CDR3 length is 19 residues. In DNA form, the CDR3 reads TGTGCCAGCAGTTACTCTCCCAGGGCGGGGAGGGATGGATACAATGAGCAGTTCTTC. Amino acid sequence: CASSYSPRAGRDGYNEQFF.

Regarding this clonotype: Its ends do not fully match the called genes, so a read error is possible. The chain joins TRBV27 to TRBJ2-5; D is uncertain. The CDR3 consists of 13 residues. Germline V gene lookup returns CDR1 MNHEY and CDR2 SMNVEV (reference sequence). The CDR3 protein is CTSSLTGSGTQYF. CDR3 in DNA: TGTACCAGCAGTTTAACCGGTTCGGGGACCCAGTACTTC.

This chain links TRBV6-2 or TRBV6-3 with TRBJ1-5, with D unresolved. Trimming removed 10 bases at V and 0 bases at J, with 16 bases between. The CDR3 consists of 15 residues. Germline V CDR1 and CDR2: MNHEY, SVGEGT. CDR3 residues: CAIQDGDYSNQPQHF. CDR3 in DNA: TGTGCCATTCAGGACGGGGATTATAGCAATCAGCCCCAGCATTTT.

This clonotype was picked up many times. V gene TRBV29-1 combines with J gene TRBJ1-3; 9 nucleotides agree with TRBD1. The CDR3 contains 14 residues. From germline, CDR1 is SQVTM and CDR2 ANQGSEA. V was clipped by 6 bases and J by 2 bases; unmatched bases: 5. CDR3 in amino acids: CSVARQGAGNTIYF. CDR3 nucleotide sequence: TGCAGCGTCGCTAGACAGGGGGCTGGAAACACCATATATTTT. The full variable domain, in which reference TRBV29-1 and TRBJ1-3 provide the parts outside the CDR3, is SAVISQKPSRDICQRGTSLTIQCQVDSQVTMMFWYRQQPGQSLTLIATANQGSEATYESGFVIDKFPISRPNLTFSTLTVSNMSPEDSSIYLCSVARQGAGNTIYFGEGSWLTVV.

The chain employs TRBV4-2 and TRBJ1-6; TRBD1 might be the D (5 bases). The CDR3 contains 14 residues. Germline loops: CDR1 LGHNA, CDR2 YNFKEQ. V was cut by 0 bases and J by 6 bases, with 6 bases left in between. In DNA, the CDR3 is TGTGCCAGCAGCCAAGAAAGGGGTAATTCACCCCTCCACTTT. It yields the protein CASSQERGNSPLHF.

This clonotype turned up a few times. The chain couples TRBV9 to TRBJ2-5, with 7 bases lining up with TRBD1. V lost 4 bases to trimming and J lost 5 bases; unmatched junction nucleotides: 11. This CDR3 spans 15 amino acids. Per the germline V gene, CDR1 is SGDLS and CDR2 is YYNGEE. The CDR3 bases are TGTGCCAGCAGCCCCTACCCGACAGGGTGGGAGACCCAGTACTTC. It specifies CASSPYPTGWETQYF.

The J gene is TRBJ2-1, the V gene TRBV28, with 7 bases that match TRBD2. Germline CDR1 reads MDHEN; CDR2 reads SYDVKM. With V trimmed by 1 base and J by 3 bases, 6 bases remained unmatched. CDR3 size: 16 residues. CDR3 region: CASSLSAGAVYNEQFF. The DNA of the CDR3 is TGTGCCAGCAGTTTATCGGCGGGAGCGGTCTACAATGAGCAGTTCTTC.

The chain employs TRBV5-1 and TRBJ2-7; 7 nucleotides agree with TRBD1. After removal of 4 bases from V and 3 bases from J, the junction contained 7 bases not matched to a gene. Per the germline V gene, CDR1 is SGHRS and CDR2 is YFSETQ. CDR3 size: 14 residues. The CDR3 nucleotides read TGCGCCAGCAGCCGGAACGGACAGGACTACGAGCAGTACTTC. It codes for CASSRNGQDYEQYF.

This clonotype was recorded many times. This sequence joins TRBV27 and TRBJ2-7; no definite D call. The germline V gene encodes CDR1 MNHEY and CDR2 SMNVEV (reference sequence). The CDR3 has 13 residues. The V gene lost 2 bases and the J gene lost 0 bases, with 5 bases spanning the gap. DNA of the CDR3: TGTGCCAGCAGTTTAGCTTCCTCCTACGAGCAGTACTTC. It translates to CASSLASSYEQYF.

The chain couples TRBV7-2 to TRBJ2-7; D might be TRBD2 (6 bases). Trimming left V 4 bases short and J 3 bases short, with 13 bases between. The CDR3 runs to 14 residues. Germline V CDR1 and CDR2: SGHTA, FQGNSA. The CDR3 DNA reads TGTGCCAGCAGCTCCGGAGGGGCTCTCTACGAGCAGTACTTC. Protein: CASSSGGALYEQYF. Filled out from reference TRBV7-2 and TRBJ2-7, the complete variable domain reads GAGVSQSPSNKVTEKGKDVELRCDPISGHTALYWYRQSLGQGLEFLIYFQGNSAPDKSGLPSDRFSAERTGGSVSTLTIQRTQQEDSAVYLCASSSGGALYEQYFGPGTRLTVT.

There are a few counts of this clonotype. The chain couples TRBV27 to TRBJ2-3; the match to TRBD2 covers 8 bases. This CDR3 contains 16 residues. Trimming cost V 6 bases and J 0 bases; bases outside gene matches: 8. Looked up from germline, CDR1 is MNHEY and CDR2 is SMNVEV (reference sequence). The CDR3 region has the DNA TGTGCCAGCAGAACGTCGCGGGAGGCTAGCACAGATACGCAGTATTTT. This codes for CASRTSREASTDTQYF.

The table lists this clonotype with a few counts. The V call is TRBV4-3, the J call TRBJ1-1, with TRBD1 as a possible D gene (6 bases). V dropped 1 base and J dropped 3 bases, with 15 bases sitting between them. Germline values: CDR1 LGHNA, CDR2 YSLEER. This CDR3 comprises 16 residues. CDR3 DNA: TGCGCCAGCAGCCAAGGCGGCAGGCCAGGGGACACTGAAGCTTTCTTT. This sequence encodes CASSQGGRPGDTEAFF.

This clonotype has only a few counts. The rearrangement links TRBV28 to TRBJ2-7; either TRBD1 or TRBD2 may fit D (5 bases each). Germline CDR1 is MDHEN and CDR2 is SYDVKM. The CDR3 sequence is 16 residues long. V gave up 4 bases and J gave up 2 bases, with 18 bases separating them. In DNA, the CDR3 is TGTGCCAGCAGTTCTTACGGGGCTCCGAGGCCCTACGAGCAGTACTTC. Translation gives CASSSYGAPRPYEQYF. Complete variable domain (other parts from reference TRBV28 and TRBJ2-7): DVKVTQSSRYLVKRTGEKVFLECVQDMDHENMFWYRQDPGLGLRLIYFSYDVKMKEKGDIPEGYSVSREKKERFSLILESASTNQTSMYLCASSSYGAPRPYEQYFGPGTRLTVT.

This clonotype was counted many times. The V call is TRBV27, the J call TRBJ2-7; D is uncertain. The CDR3 totals 13 residues. From germline, CDR1 is MNHEY and CDR2 SMNVEV (reference sequence). V dropped 5 bases and J dropped 0 bases, with 8 bases sitting between them. The CDR3 nucleotides are TGTGCCAGCAGTCGGCGTAACTCCTACGAGCAGTACTTC. It encodes CASSRRNSYEQYF.

There are many counts of this clonotype. This chain joins TRBV7-9 and TRBJ2-2; D unresolved. The V gene's germline CDR1 is SEHNR and CDR2 FQNEAQ (reference sequence). V was clipped by 1 base and J by 0 bases, with 3 bases between them. The CDR3 is 14 amino acids. CDR3 region: CASSLGTNTGELFF. The CDR3 DNA follows: TGTGCCAGCAGCTTAGGTACGAACACCGGGGAGCTGTTTTTT.

V and J are TRBV10-3 and TRBJ1-5; possible D gene TRBD1, 6 bases. Trimming removed 9 bases at V and 2 bases at J, with 11 bases between. The germline V gene encodes CDR1 ENHRY and CDR2 SYGVKD. This CDR3 has 13 residues. The CDR3, as DNA: TGTGCCATTGCCGGGACACGCAATCAGCCCCAGCATTTT. It encodes CAIAGTRNQPQHF.

This chain joins TRBV19 and TRBJ1-2; D is perhaps TRBD1 (5 bases). The CDR3 sequence is 15 residues long. V lost 6 bases to trimming and J lost 4 bases, with 18 bases between them. In germline, CDR1 is LNHDA, CDR2 SQIVND (reference sequence). The CDR3 bases are TGTGCCAGTAGAGAGGTTGACAGCGAGGGCTATGGCTACACCTTC. Protein product: CASREVDSEGYGYTF.

CDR3 DNA: TGTGCCATCAGTGCGGAGGGTCAGCCCCAGCATTTT. It encodes CAISAEGQPQHF. The chain links TRBV10-3 to TRBJ1-5; D remains unclear. Trimming pared 4 bases from V and 6 bases from J, leaving 7 bases between. The germline gives CDR1 ENHRY, CDR2 SYGVKD. This CDR3 is built from 12 residues.

This clonotype has only a few counts. The J gene is TRBJ2-6, the V gene TRBV4-2; D might be TRBD2 (5 bases). Germline V gene sequence: CDR1 LGHNA, CDR2 YNFKEQ. CDR3 length: 16 amino acids. Trimming cost V 2 bases and J 2 bases, with 10 bases left between them. CDR3 region: CASSQIPRAGANVLTF. DNA of the CDR3: TGTGCCAGCAGCCAAATTCCGCGGGCTGGGGCCAACGTCCTGACTTTC.

The chain has TRBV28 and TRBJ1-1, with D perhaps matching TRBD1 (6 bases). The CDR3 length is 15 residues. Trimming removed 5 bases at V and 3 bases at J, with 16 bases between. Germline V gives CDR1 MDHEN, CDR2 SYDVKM. CDR3 bases: TGTGCCAGCAGTCCGTTGGCAAGGACAGACACTGAAGCTTTCTTT. Protein product: CASSPLARTDTEAFF.